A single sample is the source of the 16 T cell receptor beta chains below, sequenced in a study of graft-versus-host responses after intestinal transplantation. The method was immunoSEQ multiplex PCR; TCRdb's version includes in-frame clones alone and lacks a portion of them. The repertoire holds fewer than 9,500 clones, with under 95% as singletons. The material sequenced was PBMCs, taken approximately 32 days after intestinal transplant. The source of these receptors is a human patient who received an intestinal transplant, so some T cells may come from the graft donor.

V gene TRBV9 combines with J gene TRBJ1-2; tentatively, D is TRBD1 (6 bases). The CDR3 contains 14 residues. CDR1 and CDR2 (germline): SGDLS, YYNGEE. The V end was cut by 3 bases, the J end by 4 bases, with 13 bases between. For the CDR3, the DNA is TGTGCCAGCAGCGGGGGGCAATCGGTCTATGGCTACACCTTC. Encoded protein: CASSGGQSVYGYTF.

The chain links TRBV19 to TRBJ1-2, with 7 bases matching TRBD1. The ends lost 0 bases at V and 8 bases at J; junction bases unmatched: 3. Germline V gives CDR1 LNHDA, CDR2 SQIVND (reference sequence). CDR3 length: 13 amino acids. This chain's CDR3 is CASSIDEQGGYTF. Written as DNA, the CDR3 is TGTGCCAGTAGTATAGATGAACAGGGGGGCTACACCTTC.

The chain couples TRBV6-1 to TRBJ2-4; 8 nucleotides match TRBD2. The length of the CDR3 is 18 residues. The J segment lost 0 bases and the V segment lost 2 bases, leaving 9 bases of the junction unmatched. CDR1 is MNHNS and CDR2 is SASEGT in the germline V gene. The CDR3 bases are TGTGCCAGCAGTGAACGGGGGGGATTGGGTCTAGCCAAAAACATTCAGTACTTC. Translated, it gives CASSERGGLGLAKNIQYF.

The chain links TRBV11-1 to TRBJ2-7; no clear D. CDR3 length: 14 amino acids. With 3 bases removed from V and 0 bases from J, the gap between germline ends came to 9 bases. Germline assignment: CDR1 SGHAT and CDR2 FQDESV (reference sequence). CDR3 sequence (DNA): TGTGCCAGCAGCTTGAAACAGAGCTCCTACGAGCAGTACTTC. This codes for CASSLKQSSYEQYF.

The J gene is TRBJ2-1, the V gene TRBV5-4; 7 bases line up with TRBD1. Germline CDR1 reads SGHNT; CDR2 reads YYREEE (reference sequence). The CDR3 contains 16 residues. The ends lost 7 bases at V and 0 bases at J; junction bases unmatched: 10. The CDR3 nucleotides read TGTGCCAGCCATCCGCACCGGGACAGCTCCTACAATGAGCAGTTCTTC. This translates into CASHPHRDSSYNEQFF.

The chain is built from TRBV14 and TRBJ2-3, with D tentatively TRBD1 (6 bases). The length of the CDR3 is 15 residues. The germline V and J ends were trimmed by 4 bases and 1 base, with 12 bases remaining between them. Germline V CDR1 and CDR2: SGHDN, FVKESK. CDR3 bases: TGTGCCAGCAGCCGGACAGCCGTTGGCACAGATACGCAGTATTTT. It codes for CASSRTAVGTDTQYF.

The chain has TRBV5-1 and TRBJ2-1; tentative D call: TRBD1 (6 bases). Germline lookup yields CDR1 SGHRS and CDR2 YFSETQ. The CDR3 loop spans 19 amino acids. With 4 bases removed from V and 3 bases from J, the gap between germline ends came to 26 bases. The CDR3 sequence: CASSPRDIGGGGLYNEQFF. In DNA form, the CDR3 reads TGCGCCAGCAGCCCCCGGGACATAGGTGGGGGTGGGCTCTACAATGAGCAGTTCTTC.

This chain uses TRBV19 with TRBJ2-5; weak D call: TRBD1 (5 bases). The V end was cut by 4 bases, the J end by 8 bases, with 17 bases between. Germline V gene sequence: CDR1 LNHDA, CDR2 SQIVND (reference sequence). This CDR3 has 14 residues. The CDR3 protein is CASSTSQGSATQYF. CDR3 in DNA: TGTGCCAGTAGTACATCCCAGGGCAGCGCCACCCAGTACTTC.

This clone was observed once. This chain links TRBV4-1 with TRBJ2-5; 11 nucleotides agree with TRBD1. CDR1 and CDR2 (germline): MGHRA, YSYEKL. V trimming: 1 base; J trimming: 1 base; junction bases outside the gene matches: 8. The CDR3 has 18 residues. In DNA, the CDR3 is TGCGCCAGCAGCCAAGTTATAAGGACAGGGGGCCCCCAAGAGACCCAGTACTTC. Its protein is CASSQVIRTGGPQETQYF.

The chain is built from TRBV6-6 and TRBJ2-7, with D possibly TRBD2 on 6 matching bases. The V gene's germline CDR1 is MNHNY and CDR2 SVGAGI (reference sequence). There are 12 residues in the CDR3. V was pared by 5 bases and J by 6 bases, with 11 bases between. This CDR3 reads CASSPRGGEQYF. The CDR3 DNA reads TGTGCCAGCAGTCCGAGGGGAGGCGAGCAGTACTTC.

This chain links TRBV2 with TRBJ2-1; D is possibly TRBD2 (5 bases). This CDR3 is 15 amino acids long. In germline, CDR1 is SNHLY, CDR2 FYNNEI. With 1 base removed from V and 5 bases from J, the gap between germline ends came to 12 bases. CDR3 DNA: TGTGCCAGCAGTGAAGGAGTTAGCGTCAACAATGAGCAGTTCTTC. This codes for CASSEGVSVNNEQFF.

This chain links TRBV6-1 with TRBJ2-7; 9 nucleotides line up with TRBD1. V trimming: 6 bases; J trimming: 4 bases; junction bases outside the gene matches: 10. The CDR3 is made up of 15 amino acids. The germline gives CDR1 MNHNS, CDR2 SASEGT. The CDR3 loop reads CASRFSTGGGYEQYF. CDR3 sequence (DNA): TGTGCCAGCAGATTTTCCACAGGGGGCGGTTACGAGCAGTACTTC.

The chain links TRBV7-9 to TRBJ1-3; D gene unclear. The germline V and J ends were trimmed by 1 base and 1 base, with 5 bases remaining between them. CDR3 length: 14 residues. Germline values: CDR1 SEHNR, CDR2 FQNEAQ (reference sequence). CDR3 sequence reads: CASSLGRSGNTIYF. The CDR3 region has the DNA TGTGCCAGCAGCTTAGGGAGATCTGGAAACACCATATATTTT.

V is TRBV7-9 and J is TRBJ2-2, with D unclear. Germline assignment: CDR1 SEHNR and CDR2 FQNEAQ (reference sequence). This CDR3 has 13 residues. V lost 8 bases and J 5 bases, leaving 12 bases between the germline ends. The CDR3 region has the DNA TGTGCCAGCGAACATTGGTTGACCGGGGAGCTGTTTTTT. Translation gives CASEHWLTGELFF.

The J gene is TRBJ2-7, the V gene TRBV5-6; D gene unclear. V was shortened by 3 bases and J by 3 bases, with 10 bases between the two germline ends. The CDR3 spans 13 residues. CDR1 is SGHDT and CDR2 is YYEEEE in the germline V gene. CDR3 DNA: TGTGCCAGCAGCTGGCCGAATGGCTACGAGCAGTACTTC. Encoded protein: CASSWPNGYEQYF.

In DNA form, the CDR3 reads TGTCCTGGGAGTGTTAGAAGCGAACAAAGTCGGGCCAACGTCCTGACTTTC. Translated: CPGSVRSEQSRANVLTF. This sequence joins TRBV22-1 and TRBJ2-6; the tabulated D call, TRBD2, remains unverified against the DNA. TRBV22-1 is described as a pseudogene. The CDR3 spans 17 residues.